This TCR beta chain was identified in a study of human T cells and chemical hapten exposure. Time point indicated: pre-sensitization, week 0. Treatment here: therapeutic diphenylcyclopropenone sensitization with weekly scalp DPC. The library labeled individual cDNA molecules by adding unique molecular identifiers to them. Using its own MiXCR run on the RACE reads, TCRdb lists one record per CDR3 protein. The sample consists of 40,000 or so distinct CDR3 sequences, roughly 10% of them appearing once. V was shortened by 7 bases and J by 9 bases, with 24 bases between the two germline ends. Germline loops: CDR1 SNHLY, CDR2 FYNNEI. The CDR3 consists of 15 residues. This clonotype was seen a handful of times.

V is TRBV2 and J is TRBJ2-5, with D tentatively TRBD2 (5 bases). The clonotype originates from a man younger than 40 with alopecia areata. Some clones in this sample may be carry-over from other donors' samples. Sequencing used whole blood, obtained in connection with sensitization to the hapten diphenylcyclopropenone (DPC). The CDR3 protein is CASNPTWATQAAQYF. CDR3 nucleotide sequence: TGTGCCAGCAATCCGACGTGGGCGACCCAAGCGGCCCAGTACTTC.